This TCR beta chain came from a study of CD8 T cells in ankylosing spondylitis. Study findings and constraints: Seemingly characteristic of ankylosing spondylitis blood was a TCR beta motif consisting of under 10 highly homologous variants.

TCRdb reprocessed the 5' RACE reads via MiXCR and lists one record per CDR3 protein. The sample carries about 840,000 distinct CDR3 sequences, around 11% recorded once. Note on this clonotype: The antigen is unknown.

This CDR3 has 12 residues. Germline V lookup: CDR1 GTSNPN, CDR2 SVGIG (reference sequence). The germline V and J ends were trimmed by 3 bases and 7 bases, with 11 bases remaining between them. The sample consisted of blood, either unsorted or a sorted T cell fraction (not recorded which). This chain uses TRBV30 with TRBJ2-3; D is possibly TRBD1 (6 bases). The clonotype was recovered from a male donor with ankylosing spondylitis. The CDR3 coding sequence is TGTGCCTGGAGCCTGAGGGGGAATACGCAGTATTTT. It specifies CAWSLRGNTQYF.